The 29 T cell receptor beta chains in this list originate from one sample, sequenced in a study of T-cell reconstitution after alpha-beta-depleted transplantation in children. Unique molecular identifiers tagged the TCRbeta library. TCRdb processed the PCR reads anew with MiXCR; each CDR3 protein has one entry. The profile shows hundreds of thousands of distinct CDR3 sequences, approximately 17% of them singletons. The source was PBMCs from the stem cell graft donor, collected from the stem cell graft. These receptors were taken from a human donor who donated a stem cell graft to a child with acute myeloid leukemia.

This clonotype has a count of ten or more. The chain is built from TRBV12-3 or TRBV12-4 and TRBJ2-3; 10 nucleotides align to TRBD1. J lost 3 bases, V lost 4 bases, and 4 bases had no gene match. The CDR3 totals 15 residues. The CDR3 DNA sequence: TGTGCCAGCAGTTCCCGGGACAGGGGAACAGATACGCAGTATTTT. Protein product: CASSSRDRGTDTQYF.

Concerning this clonotype itself: A much more abundant neighbour one base away suggests this may be a read error. This sequence joins TRBV29-1 and TRBJ2-7, with unresolved D. There are 12 residues in the CDR3. V lost 6 bases and J lost 4, with 13 bases in between. Germline V lookup: CDR1 SQVTM, CDR2 ANQGSEA. For the CDR3, the DNA is TGCAGCGTCGCCGTTTGTGGATACGAGCAGTACTTC. Its translation: CSVAVCGYEQYF.

A few counts support this clonotype. The genes are TRBV7-2 and TRBJ1-1; 7 bases map to TRBD1. The CDR3 sequence is 14 residues long. CDR1 is SGHTA and CDR2 is FQGNSA in the germline V gene. The V segment lost 6 bases and the J segment 4 bases; nucleotides outside the gene matches: 8. The CDR3, as DNA: TGTGCCAGCAGAAAGCCCGACAGGGTCACTGAAGCTTTCTTT. It encodes CASRKPDRVTEAFF. Full variable domain (rest looked up from reference TRBV7-2 and TRBJ1-1): GAGVSQSPSNKVTEKGKDVELRCDPISGHTALYWYRQSLGQGLEFLIYFQGNSAPDKSGLPSDRFSAERTGGSVSTLTIQRTQQEDSAVYLCASRKPDRVTEAFFGQGTRLTVV.

This sequence joins TRBV7-7 and TRBJ2-3; D possibly corresponds to TRBD2 (5 bases). CDR1 SSHAT and CDR2 FNYEAQ come from the germline V gene (reference sequence). The CDR3 is 14 residues long. Trimming took 2 bases from V and 2 from J, leaving 8 bases between them. DNA of the CDR3: TGTGCCAGCAGCTTATCACTAGTCACAGATACGCAGTATTTT. This sequence encodes CASSLSLVTDTQYF.

The chain has TRBV7-1 and TRBJ1-5, with a tentative D call TRBD1 (6 bases). TRBV7-1 is placed among ORFs of uncertain function. The V end was cut by 3 bases, the J end by 5 bases, with 17 bases between. The CDR3 is 16 residues long. CDR3 protein: CASSSYNTGSYQPQHF. CDR3 nucleotide sequence: TGTGCCAGCAGCTCCTACAACACAGGGAGCTATCAGCCCCAGCATTTT.

There are many counts of this clonotype. V usage is TRBV20-1 and J usage is TRBJ1-5, with unresolved D. From germline, CDR1 is DFQATT and CDR2 SNEGSKA (reference sequence). Trimming removed 6 bases from V and 6 bases from J, with 12 bases in between. The CDR3 runs 12 residues. The CDR3, as DNA: TGCAGTGCCATTTCCCGATCTCAGCCCCAGCATTTT. Its translation: CSAISRSQPQHF.

This chain links TRBV21-1 with TRBJ1-1; the table's TRBD1 call for D was not verified on the DNA. TRBV21-1 is shown as a pseudogene. The CDR3 covers 19 residues. CDR3 nucleotides: TGTGCCAGCAGCAAATATCTGAATGGGGACAGGGCGAGGAACACTGAAGCTTTCTTT. The encoded protein is CASSKYLNGDRARNTEAFF.

This clonotype turned up a few times. The CDR3 protein is CASSWTPEETQYF. The CDR3 DNA is TGTGCCAGCAGCTGGACCCCGGAAGAGACCCAGTACTTC. This chain connects TRBV7-3 to TRBJ2-5; D gene ambiguous. The length of the CDR3 is 13 residues. V was cut by 4 bases and J by 3 bases, with 9 bases left in between. The V gene's germline CDR1 is SGHTA and CDR2 FQGTGA.

This clonotype was picked up many times. The chain uses TRBV5-6 and TRBJ1-6, with D unclear. The germline CDR1 and CDR2 sequences are SGHDT and YYEEEE. The V end lost 1 base, the J end lost 13 bases, and 12 bases lay between the germline ends. The CDR3 sequence is 13 residues long. DNA for the CDR3: TGTGCCAGCAGCTTGCCGGCTTCAAGGCCCCTCCACTTT. Amino acid sequence: CASSLPASRPLHF. Supplemented by reference TRBV5-6 and TRBJ1-6, the full variable domain reads DAGVTQSPTHLIKTRGQQVTLRCSPKSGHDTVSWYQQALGQGPQFIFQYYEEEERQRGNFPDRFSGHQFPNYSSELNVNALLLGDSALYLCASSLPASRPLHFGNGTRLTVT.

The V and J genes are TRBV7-2 and TRBJ2-1, with unresolved D. This CDR3 is built from 15 residues. Germline lookup yields CDR1 SGHTA and CDR2 FQGNSA. V dropped 3 bases and J dropped 3 bases, with 12 bases sitting between them. The chain's CDR3 is CASSFRATDYNEQFF. In nucleotides, the CDR3 is TGTGCCAGCAGCTTCCGGGCCACCGACTACAATGAGCAGTTCTTC.

V is TRBV2 and J is TRBJ1-1; D is ambiguous. Germline V lookup: CDR1 SNHLY, CDR2 FYNNEI. CDR3 length: 11 residues. The V end lost 3 bases, the J end lost 9 bases, and 8 bases lay between the germline ends. CDR3 DNA sequence: TGTGCCAGCAGTGATGAGTCGCAAGCTTTCTTT. Residues: CASSDESQAFF.

A few counts support this clonotype. The V gene is TRBV5-6, the J gene TRBJ2-7; D possibly corresponds to TRBD2 (6 bases). Trimming pared 4 bases from V and 1 base from J, leaving 18 bases between. This CDR3 is built from 16 residues. In germline, CDR1 is SGHDT, CDR2 YYEEEE. The CDR3 DNA is TGTGCCAGCAGCCCTATGGAGGGCCTCCTTTCCTACGAGCAGTACTTC. This encodes CASSPMEGLLSYEQYF.

In this sample, this clonotype turned up a few times. The genes are TRBV9 and TRBJ2-7; possible D gene TRBD1, 7 bases. CDR3 length: 15 residues. V was cut by 4 bases and J by 3 bases, with 17 bases left in between. Germline CDR1 reads SGDLS; CDR2 reads YYNGEE. CDR3 sequence reads: CASSLRQGGGYEQYF. The CDR3 nucleotides are TGTGCCAGCAGCCTCCGCCAGGGGGGCGGCTACGAGCAGTACTTC.

This clonotype was seen ten or more times. The chain couples TRBV6-5 to TRBJ2-7, with no clear D. V lost 0 bases, J lost 5 bases, and 11 bases lay in between. Germline V gene sequence: CDR1 MNHEY, CDR2 SVGAGI. This CDR3 contains 14 residues. CDR3 region: CASSYSVPSNEQYF. The CDR3 nucleotides are TGTGCCAGCAGTTACTCGGTTCCGTCTAACGAGCAGTACTTC.

The chain has TRBV25-1 and TRBJ2-2; perhaps D is TRBD1 or TRBD2 (7 bases each). The CDR3 has 17 residues. V lost 5 bases and J 0 bases, leaving 16 bases between the germline ends. Germline CDR1 reads MGHDK; CDR2 reads SYGVNS. Here the CDR3 DNA reads TGTGCCAGCAGTTCTCAGGGGGACTATACGAACACCGGGGAGCTGTTTTTT. Encoded protein: CASSSQGDYTNTGELFF. Drawing the rest from reference TRBV25-1 and TRBJ2-2, the complete variable domain is EADIYQTPRYLVIGTGKKITLECSQTMGHDKMYWYQQDPGMELHLIHYSYGVNSTEKGDLSSESTVSRIRTEHFPLTLESARPSHTSQYLCASSSQGDYTNTGELFFGEGSRLTVL.

CDR3 sequence: CASSTPSGELFF. CDR3 nucleotides: TGTGCCAGCAGCACCCCCTCGGGGGAGCTGTTTTTT. V is TRBV7-9 and J is TRBJ2-2; no reliable D call. V dropped 5 bases and J dropped 8 bases, with 9 bases sitting between them. Looked up from germline, CDR1 is SEHNR and CDR2 is FQNEAQ (reference sequence). This CDR3 has 12 amino acids.

The rearrangement links TRBV5-1 to TRBJ2-7; 11 bases agree with TRBD1. With 4 bases clipped from V and 2 bases from J, the junction kept 5 bases outside the gene matches. The V gene's germline CDR1 is SGHRS and CDR2 YFSETQ. This CDR3 contains 15 residues. The CDR3 region is CASSPGGQGAYEQYF. CDR3 coding DNA: TGCGCCAGCAGCCCGGGGGGACAGGGGGCCTACGAGCAGTACTTC.

A word on this clonotype: A much larger clone is a single base away; this may be a read error. V is TRBV29-1 and J is TRBJ2-2; D is uncertain. V was clipped by 2 bases and J by 6 bases, with 7 bases between them. There are 12 residues in the CDR3. Germline V gives CDR1 SQVTM, CDR2 ANQGSEA. CDR3 protein: CSVETQSGELFF. CDR3 DNA sequence: TGCAGCGTTGAAACACAGTCCGGGGAGCTGTTTTTT.

This clonotype was seen many times. This chain links TRBV7-2 with TRBJ2-5, with 11 bases that match TRBD1. The V gene's germline CDR1 is SGHTA and CDR2 FQGNSA. This CDR3 region has 15 residues. With 5 bases clipped from V and 4 bases from J, the junction kept 6 bases outside the gene matches. In DNA, the CDR3 is TGTGCCAGCAGCCCTACCGGGACAGGGGGAGAGACCCAGTACTTC. Encoded protein: CASSPTGTGGETQYF.

This clonotype has only a few counts. The rearrangement joins TRBV10-3 to TRBJ2-1, with 7 nucleotides matching TRBD1. With 6 bases clipped from V and 0 bases from J, the junction kept 2 bases outside the gene matches. Looked up from germline, CDR1 is ENHRY and CDR2 is SYGVKD. This CDR3 has 14 residues. CDR3 in amino acids: CAIRRDSSYNEQFF. CDR3 nucleotide sequence: TGTGCCATCAGGAGGGACAGCTCCTACAATGAGCAGTTCTTC.

This clonotype has more than one count but fewer than ten. This sequence joins TRBV7-2 and TRBJ1-2, with 7 bases aligning to TRBD1. With V trimmed by 2 bases and J by 3 bases, 9 bases remained unmatched. This CDR3 has 16 residues. CDR1 and CDR2 (germline): SGHTA, FQGNSA. CDR3 nucleotide sequence: TGTGCCAGCAGCTTAACTTTTTCCGGGACAGACTATGGCTACACCTTC. It is translated as CASSLTFSGTDYGYTF.

There are a few counts of this clonotype. The V and J genes are TRBV29-1 and TRBJ2-3, with D perhaps matching TRBD2 (7 bases). Trimming cost V 3 bases and J 1 base, with 14 bases left between them. Germline V gene sequence: CDR1 SQVTM, CDR2 ANQGSEA. This CDR3 has 15 residues. The CDR3 region is CSVESRGARTDTQYF. In nucleotides, the CDR3 is TGCAGCGTTGAGTCACGGGGGGCCCGCACAGATACGCAGTATTTT.

This clonotype has a count of ten or more. The CDR3 loop reads CSGSRPYNEQFF. In DNA form, the CDR3 reads TGCAGTGGTAGCAGGCCCTACAATGAGCAGTTCTTC. The J gene is TRBJ2-1, the V gene TRBV20-1; no clear D gene. Germline V gene lookup returns CDR1 DFQATT and CDR2 SNEGSKA (reference sequence). Trimming removed 7 bases from V and 2 bases from J, with 9 bases in between. This CDR3 is 12 amino acids long.

This clonotype was observed a few times. This chain joins TRBV12-3 or TRBV12-4 and TRBJ1-2; 7 bases align to TRBD1. J was trimmed by 6 bases and V by 6 bases; bases with no gene match: 16. There are 16 residues in the CDR3. CDR3 in amino acids: CASRLTRDRDLNGYTF. CDR3 DNA sequence: TGTGCCAGCAGGCTAACCCGGGACAGAGATTTAAATGGCTACACCTTC.

This clonotype came up a few times. The chain employs TRBV10-1 and TRBJ2-2, with D possibly being TRBD2 (6 bases). CDR3 length: 16 residues. Trimming shortened V by 2 bases and J by 6 bases, and 16 bases separated the two germline ends. The germline CDR1 and CDR2 sequences are WNHNN and SYGVQD (reference sequence). The CDR3 DNA follows: TGCGCCAGCAGTGAGGCGCGACGAGGAGGGTCCGGGGAGCTGTTTTTT. It encodes CASSEARRGGSGELFF.

This clonotype has ten or more counts. The chain joins TRBV7-9 to TRBJ2-3; D remains ambiguous. The CDR3 extends over 14 amino acids. The germline V gene encodes CDR1 SEHNR and CDR2 FQNEAQ (reference sequence). The V end was cut by 3 bases, the J end by 2 bases, with 9 bases between. The CDR3 sequence is CASSFYDFTDTQYF. CDR3 nucleotide sequence: TGTGCCAGCAGCTTTTATGACTTCACAGATACGCAGTATTTT.

The chain employs TRBV11-2 and TRBJ2-7; D may be TRBD1 (5 bases). Per the germline V gene, CDR1 is SGHAT and CDR2 is FQNNGV. The CDR3 is 15 residues long. V shed 3 bases and J shed 3 bases, with 15 bases lying between them. The CDR3 DNA reads TGTGCCAGCAGCTTTCCCAGGGATCCCCTCTACGAGCAGTACTTC. Its protein product is CASSFPRDPLYEQYF.

There are a few counts of this clonotype. The CDR3 sequence is CAISQQAMNQPQHF. The CDR3 DNA reads as TGTGCCATCAGCCAACAGGCGATGAATCAGCCCCAGCATTTT. The rearrangement uses TRBV10-3 and TRBJ1-5; weak D call: TRBD1 (5 bases). Trimming removed 6 bases from V and 4 bases from J, with 13 bases in between. Germline values: CDR1 ENHRY, CDR2 SYGVKD. This CDR3 region has 14 residues.

This clonotype was recorded a few times. The CDR3: CASSYRAGGVKDTQYF. For the CDR3, the DNA is TGTGCCAGCAGTTACCGCGCAGGGGGCGTTAAGGATACGCAGTATTTT. The V call is TRBV6-5, the J call TRBJ2-3, with 8 bases identical to TRBD1. The CDR3 consists of 16 residues. Per germline, CDR1 MNHEY and CDR2 SVGAGI. Trimming cost V 2 bases and J 6 bases; bases outside gene matches: 10.